This T cell receptor beta chain was recovered during a study of shared clonotypes between healthy human individuals. TCRdb keeps only in-frame clones here, not all; method: immunoSEQ multiplex PCR. The data hold 85,000 to 100,000 clones, with roughly two thirds observed a single time. V lost 2 bases and J lost 4; bases outside the gene matches: 11. The CDR3 length is 17 residues. CDR1 is MDHEN, CDR2 SYDVKM, per germline. The receptor's source is a man aged 25 to 40 in good health. This chain uses TRBV28 with TRBJ1-2, with TRBD1 matching over 9 bases. Input material: memory CD8+ T cells sorted from blood. Subset described: CD45RO+ cells pooled with CCR7-negative TemRA cells. CDR3 loop: CASSLTGTGTISYGYTF. In DNA form, the CDR3 reads TGTGCCAGCAGTTTAACGGGGACAGGGACTATATCCTATGGCTACACCTTC.